The present T cell receptor (beta chain) was sequenced within a study of CD8 T cells in Susac syndrome. CDR1 is SQVTM and CDR2 is ANQGSEA in the germline V gene. The CDR3 sequence is 15 residues long. Trimming shortened V by 4 bases and J by 0 bases, and 14 bases separated the two germline ends. In blood CD8+ and CD4+ T cells, TCR beta underwent sequencing. Negative isolation was used for CD8+ and CD4+ T cells, and FACS enrichment was applied to TEMRA cells. Reverse transcription used about 0.45 to 1 ug RNA and random hexamers. Amplification of TCR beta CDR3 across 54 Vbeta and 13 Jbeta was performed with immunoSEQ multiplex PCR. From the immunoSEQ multiplex PCR reads, TCRdb called clonotypes with MiXCR, one entry per CDR3 protein. The sample yields over 95,000 distinct CDR3 sequences, around 90% seen once.

This TCR came from a human donor in good health. Material for sequencing was CD8+ T cells from PBMCs. The V gene is TRBV29-1, the J gene TRBJ2-3, with D perhaps TRBD1 (7 bases). Written as DNA, the CDR3 is TGCAGCGTTGCATCAGGGGGAGGTAGCACAGATACGCAGTATTTT. It encodes CSVASGGGSTDTQYF.